This T cell receptor (beta chain) appears in the sequencing data of a study of T cell changes during pregnancy in multiple sclerosis. Libraries were prepared by immunoSEQ multiplex PCR; TCRdb keeps only in-frame clonotypes and omits some of them. Among over 45,000 clones listed, more than 85% were seen once. This CDR3 has 16 residues. With 2 bases clipped from V and 2 bases from J, the junction kept 7 bases outside the gene matches. CDR1 and CDR2 from the germline V gene are ENHRY and SYGVKD. The receptor was isolated from a female donor with multiple sclerosis, enrolled in a pregnancy study. The sequencing here drew on CD8+ T cells from peripheral blood mononuclear cells, taken after pregnancy. The chain links TRBV10-3 to TRBJ2-3; 7 nucleotides agree with TRBD2. CDR3 region: CAISEPRRGTTDTQYF. CDR3 DNA: TGTGCCATCAGTGAGCCTCGGCGGGGGACCACAGATACGCAGTATTTT.